This T cell receptor beta chain was observed in a study of PD-1 and CTLA-4 blockade in melanoma. Sequencing was performed with immunoSEQ multiplex PCR; in TCRdb, only in-frame clones are kept and a portion is missing. This sample has 20,000 or so clones, with roughly 88% found just once. V lost 6 bases, J lost 0 bases, and 14 bases stayed unmatched. Germline loops: CDR1 MNHEY, CDR2 SMNVEV (reference sequence). The CDR3 sequence is 19 residues long. The sequencing used CD8+ T cells from peripheral blood, collected before anti-PD-1 treatment. V and J are TRBV27 and TRBJ2-4; 10 bases fit TRBD1. The source is a human donor with melanoma. CDR3 DNA: TGTGCCAGCAGGGGGTCCCGGGACAGGGGAGTGGGAGCCAAAAACATTCAGTACTTC. Protein sequence: CASRGSRDRGVGAKNIQYF.